Presented here are 32 T cell receptor beta chains from one specimen sequenced in a study of post-analysis software for immune sequencing data. General study results and limits: Patients had higher frequencies than controls of a handful of TRBV segments, including TRBV5-6, TRBV5-1 and TRBV20-1.

No antigen is known for these receptors. Sequencing libraries made from TCR beta cDNA carried unique molecular identifiers. TCRdb processed the PCR reads anew with MiXCR; each CDR3 protein has one entry. The data hold about 820,000 distinct CDR3 sequences, with 53% observed a single time. Sequenced input: blood. Receptors originate from a girl aged 5 to 17 with multiple sclerosis.

This rearrangement joins TRBV2 to TRBJ2-3; D remains unclear. The CDR3 totals 15 residues. Germline V lookup: CDR1 SNHLY, CDR2 FYNNEI. Trimming removed 5 bases at V and 2 bases at J, with 14 bases between. CDR3 nucleotides: TGTGCCAGCAGTATGGACCGTGCTAACACAGATACGCAGTATTTT. Residues: CASSMDRANTDTQYF.

This clonotype was seen a handful of times. J is TRBJ2-3 and V is TRBV29-1, with unresolved D. The CDR3 totals 11 residues. The germline gives CDR1 SQVTM, CDR2 ANQGSEA. The germline V and J ends were trimmed by 7 bases and 5 bases, with 10 bases remaining between them. The CDR3 nucleotides read TGCAGCGCTTCGACGGTAGATACGCAGTATTTT. It encodes CSASTVDTQYF.

The CDR3 DNA sequence: TGCAGTGCTAGGGACGGGACTAGCGGGGGGTCCGCCTACAATGAGCAGTTCTTC. Translated, it gives CSARDGTSGGSAYNEQFF. The genes are TRBV20-1 and TRBJ2-1, with 15 positions matching TRBD2. Germline CDR1 reads DFQATT; CDR2 reads SNEGSKA (reference sequence). The CDR3 totals 18 residues. Trimming removed 3 bases from V and 2 bases from J; junction bases left unmatched: 8.

The V gene is TRBV12-3 or TRBV12-4, the J gene TRBJ2-4; 10 nucleotides agree with TRBD2. The J call could be wrong; TRBJ2-7 is a better fit for the DNA end. The CDR3 has 16 amino acids. For the CDR3, the DNA is TGTGCCAGCAGTTTGGATAGCGGGAGGCCAACCTACGAGCAGTACTTC. As protein: CASSLDSGRPTYEQYF.

This chain links TRBV7-3 with TRBJ2-5; TRBD2 agrees at 8 bases. Near its end, the DNA agrees better with TRBJ2-7, so the J call may be wrong. Germline V gene sequence: CDR1 SGHTA, CDR2 FQGTGA. CDR3 length: 15 residues. The CDR3 DNA is TGTGCCAGCAGCTTAAACGGGGGGGCTGTCGACGAGCAGTACTTC. Encoded protein: CASSLNGGAVDEQYF.

The V gene is TRBV12-3 or TRBV12-4, the J gene TRBJ2-5, with D possibly matching TRBD1 (5 bases). The DNA end is a closer match to TRBJ2-7, so the J assignment may be wrong. The CDR3 length is 15 residues. CDR3 sequence (DNA): TGTGCCAGCAGTCTTACGACAAGGGGAATTTACGAGCAGTACTTC. Translation: CASSLTTRGIYEQYF.

A single count supports this clonotype. Sequence at one end of the junction differs from germline and may be a read error. This rearrangement joins TRBV11-1 to TRBJ2-3; D might be TRBD1 or TRBD2, each matching 5 bases. Germline CDR1 and CDR2: SGHAT and FQDESV (reference sequence). The CDR3 is 15 amino acids. CDR3 DNA sequence: TGTGCCAGCACCCAGGAAGGGACCCACACAGATGCGCAGTATTTT. Protein: CASTQEGTHTDAQYF.

This rearrangement joins TRBV2 to TRBJ2-3; the D gene is possibly TRBD2 (6 bases). CDR1 is SNHLY, CDR2 FYNNEI, per germline. The CDR3 sequence is 15 residues long. Trimming stripped 4 bases from V and 0 bases from J, with 11 bases between. This CDR3 is CASSVDYSSTDTQYF. The CDR3 DNA sequence: TGTGCCAGCAGTGTGGACTACTCTAGCACAGATACGCAGTATTTT. Full variable domain (outside the CDR3, taken from reference TRBV2 and TRBJ2-3): EPEVTQTPSHQVTQMGQEVILRCVPISNHLYFYWYRQILGQKVEFLVSFYNNEISEKSEIFDDQFSVERPDGSNFTLKIRSTKLEDSAMYFCASSVDYSSTDTQYFGPGTRLTVL.

This clonotype turned up a few times. The V and J genes are TRBV7-3 and TRBJ2-5; TRBD1 might be the D (6 bases). Germline V CDR1 and CDR2: SGHTA, FQGTGA. V dropped 5 bases and J dropped 5 bases, with 15 bases sitting between them. The CDR3 length is 14 residues. The CDR3 region is CASSEQGGRETQYF. In DNA, the CDR3 is TGTGCCAGCAGCGAACAGGGCGGACGGGAGACCCAGTACTTC.

The chain carries TRBV4-1 and TRBJ2-5; D call uncertain. V lost 0 bases and J lost 5, with 13 bases in between. This CDR3 spans 15 amino acids. The germline V gene has CDR1 MGHRA and CDR2 YSYEKL. The CDR3 reads CASSQDHGVLETQYF. CDR3 DNA sequence: TGCGCCAGCAGCCAAGATCATGGGGTCCTCGAGACCCAGTACTTC.

The chain carries TRBV5-1 and TRBJ2-5, with 7 bases lining up with TRBD2. V lost 3 bases, J lost 1 base, and 15 bases stayed unmatched. The CDR3 contains 18 residues. Looked up from germline, CDR1 is SGHRS and CDR2 is YFSETQ. CDR3 amino acids: CASSSPGTNGRPQETQYF. The CDR3 region has the DNA TGCGCCAGCAGCTCCCCAGGGACTAACGGGAGACCCCAAGAGACCCAGTACTTC.

This clonotype appeared a few times. The chain carries TRBV7-9 and TRBJ1-2, with 8 bases that match TRBD1. Germline-derived CDR1 and CDR2 are SEHNR and FQNEAQ (reference sequence). Unmatched junction bases numbered 6, after V lost 5 bases and J lost 1 base. This CDR3 has 15 residues. This CDR3 is CASSPDRGNNYGYTF. The CDR3 DNA reads TGTGCCAGCAGCCCCGACAGGGGAAATAACTATGGCTACACCTTC.

Written as DNA, the CDR3 is TGTGCCAGCAGTTCTGACCGGAAAGGGCTTTACGAGCAGTACTTC. Residues: CASSSDRKGLYEQYF. The J gene is TRBJ2-7, the V gene TRBV9; D is undetermined. The germline gives CDR1 SGDLS, CDR2 YYNGEE. There are 15 residues in the CDR3. The V end was cut by 5 bases, the J end by 4 bases, with 19 bases between.

The chain carries TRBV20-1 and TRBJ2-7; TRBD2 matches at 15 bases. This CDR3 has 15 residues. J gave up 2 bases and V 5 bases, and 4 bases lay outside the gene matches. Per the germline V gene, CDR1 is DFQATT and CDR2 is SNEGSKA (reference sequence). The DNA of the CDR3 is TGCAGTGCTCCCGGACTAGCGGGAGGGACCTACGAGCAGTACTTC. Its translation is CSAPGLAGGTYEQYF.

The CDR3 DNA follows: TGTGCCATCAGTGAGGGCATTGGAGGGGGCACTGAAGCTTTCTTT. It is translated as CAISEGIGGGTEAFF. This chain connects TRBV10-3 to TRBJ1-1, with D possibly matching TRBD1 (6 bases). This CDR3 spans 15 amino acids. CDR1 ENHRY and CDR2 SYGVKD come from the germline V gene. V lost 2 bases, J lost 4 bases, and 14 bases lay in between.

V is TRBV7-6 and J is TRBJ2-5, with D possibly matching TRBD2 (6 bases). The CDR3 spans 16 residues. Trimming stripped 4 bases from V and 2 bases from J, with 17 bases between. Germline-derived CDR1 and CDR2 are SGHVS and FNYEAQ. In DNA form, the CDR3 reads TGTGCCAGCAGCTGGACCCCGGGACTCGTACAAGAGACCCAGTACTTC. Protein sequence: CASSWTPGLVQETQYF.

This clonotype was counted a few times. The chain has TRBV10-3 and TRBJ2-7; TRBD2 aligns across 8 bases. With 2 bases clipped from V and 2 bases from J, the junction kept 8 bases outside the gene matches. In germline, CDR1 is ENHRY, CDR2 SYGVKD. CDR3 size: 16 residues. CDR3 protein: CAISEPHGGGTYEQYF. DNA for the CDR3: TGTGCCATCAGTGAGCCCCACGGCGGGGGGACCTACGAGCAGTACTTC.

The V and J genes are TRBV20-1 and TRBJ2-1; 10 bases agree with TRBD2. V trimming: 5 bases; J trimming: 7 bases; junction bases outside the gene matches: 14. CDR1 is DFQATT, CDR2 SNEGSKA, per germline (reference sequence). The CDR3 spans 16 residues. The chain's CDR3 is CSASNPSGSDSNEQFF. The CDR3 DNA reads TGCAGTGCTTCCAACCCTAGCGGGAGTGATTCAAATGAGCAGTTCTTC.

The gene calls are TRBV29-1 and TRBJ1-2; D is ambiguous. V was cut by 6 bases and J by 0 bases, with 20 bases left in between. Germline CDR1 is SQVTM and CDR2 is ANQGSEA. The CDR3 totals 16 residues. DNA of the CDR3: TGCAGCGTCAAACGGGCAGGTCGAGCGGCTAACTATGGCTACACCTTC. It encodes CSVKRAGRAANYGYTF.

The rearrangement uses TRBV4-1 and TRBJ2-7; D unclear. The V and J ends lost 2 bases and 2 bases respectively, with 7 bases between them. The CDR3 sequence is 13 residues long. The germline V gene has CDR1 MGHRA and CDR2 YSYEKL. The CDR3 reads CASSQPAAYEQYF. The CDR3 bases are TGCGCCAGCAGCCAACCTGCTGCCTACGAGCAGTACTTC.

This clonotype has more than one count but fewer than ten. The chain joins TRBV20-1 to TRBJ2-7; 11 bases are a match to TRBD2. Germline-derived CDR1 and CDR2 are DFQATT and SNEGSKA (reference sequence). CDR3 size: 18 residues. J was trimmed by 3 bases and V by 4 bases; bases with no gene match: 17. CDR3 in amino acids: CSAKGYSGGAFVNYEQYF. CDR3 sequence (DNA): TGCAGTGCTAAAGGTTATAGCGGGGGGGCTTTTGTAAACTACGAGCAGTACTTC.

This chain links TRBV18 with TRBJ2-3, with 7 bases matching TRBD2. CDR1 and CDR2 from the germline V gene are KGHSH and LQKENI. V was clipped by 4 bases and J by 6 bases; unmatched bases: 13. CDR3 length: 16 residues. CDR3 sequence reads: CASSHGRAGPRDTQYF. CDR3 nucleotide sequence: TGTGCCAGCTCACACGGACGAGCGGGGCCTCGGGATACGCAGTATTTT. Full variable domain (outside the CDR3, taken from reference TRBV18 and TRBJ2-3): NAGVMQNPRHLVRRRGQEARLRCSPMKGHSHVYWYRQLPEEGLKFMVYLQKENIIDESGMPKERFSAEFPKEGPSILRIQQVVRGDSAAYFCASSHGRAGPRDTQYFGPGTRLTVL.

This clonotype has just a few counts. The rearrangement joins TRBV20-1 to TRBJ2-7; D may be TRBD1 (6 bases). The CDR3 contains 12 residues. The germline V gene encodes CDR1 DFQATT and CDR2 SNEGSKA (reference sequence). The V end was cut by 5 bases, the J end by 5 bases, with 13 bases between. DNA of the CDR3: TGCAGTGCTCGCCGTAGGGGGAACGAGCAGTACTTC. Protein: CSARRRGNEQYF.

This clonotype was counted between two and nine times. The chain is built from TRBV5-1 and TRBJ2-4; possibly TRBD2 for D (6 bases). The J call may be mistaken, given a closer DNA end match to TRBJ2-7. This CDR3 has 16 residues. Germline V gives CDR1 SGHRS, CDR2 YFSETQ. The CDR3 sequence is CASSLSSPSATYEQYF. As DNA, the CDR3 is TGCGCCAGCAGCTTAAGTTCCCCTAGCGCTACCTACGAGCAGTACTTC.

V and J are TRBV29-1 and TRBJ2-3, with D possibly being TRBD2 (6 bases). This CDR3 has 14 residues. CDR1 is SQVTM, CDR2 ANQGSEA, per germline. Trimming shortened V by 1 base and J by 2 bases, and 10 bases separated the two germline ends. The CDR3 sequence: CSVEGGDLTDTQYF. DNA of the CDR3: TGCAGCGTTGAAGGGGGGGATCTCACAGATACGCAGTATTTT.

This chain joins TRBV6-4 and TRBJ2-3, with TRBD2 identical over 7 bases. The J segment lost 1 base and the V segment lost 2 bases, leaving 9 bases of the junction unmatched. Germline CDR1 MRHNA, CDR2 SNTAGT. This CDR3 has 17 amino acids. The CDR3 DNA follows: TGTGCCAGCAGTGACGGACTCAACGGACTAGGCACAGATACGCAGTATTTT. Its translation is CASSDGLNGLGTDTQYF.

The chain recombines TRBV20-1 with TRBJ2-3; 8 positions match TRBD2. After removal of 3 bases from V and 9 bases from J, the junction contained 5 bases not matched to a gene. The germline CDR1 and CDR2 sequences are DFQATT and SNEGSKA (reference sequence). There are 12 residues in the CDR3. The CDR3 region is CSASGGGGTQYF. The CDR3 region has the DNA TGCAGTGCTAGCGGGGGGGGGGGGACGCAGTATTTT.

The chain couples TRBV5-1 to TRBJ2-2, with D unresolved. Germline V gene sequence: CDR1 SGHRS, CDR2 YFSETQ. V dropped 6 bases and J dropped 2 bases, with 11 bases sitting between them. The CDR3 sequence is 14 residues long. The CDR3 nucleotides read TGCGCCAGCACCATGTATGGAAACACCGGGGAGCTGTTTTTT. Its protein product is CASTMYGNTGELFF.

The J gene is TRBJ2-3, the V gene TRBV7-3; 9 nucleotides agree with TRBD2. This CDR3 is 15 amino acids long. CDR1 and CDR2 from the germline V gene are SGHTA and FQGTGA. Losses at the gene ends were 2 bases for V and 2 bases for J; bases not matched to a gene: 2. Here the CDR3 DNA reads TGTGCCAGCAGCTTACAGCGGGAGGCCACAGATACGCAGTATTTT. As protein: CASSLQREATDTQYF.

This clonotype was recorded once. The V and J genes are TRBV5-6 and TRBJ2-7; no reliable D call. CDR3 size: 12 residues. With 0 bases removed from V and 7 bases from J, the gap between germline ends came to 8 bases. Germline V gene data show CDR1 as SGHDT and CDR2 as YYEEEE. The CDR3 region has the DNA TGTGCCAGCAGCTTGGAGGAAATGGAGCAGTACTTC. It yields the protein CASSLEEMEQYF.

This clonotype was observed a single time. The chain employs TRBV29-1 and TRBJ1-1; no clear D. CDR3 length: 13 amino acids. V was clipped by 4 bases and J by 1 base, with 10 bases between them. Germline assignment: CDR1 SQVTM and CDR2 ANQGSEA. CDR3 loop: CSVGSGRNTEAFF. The CDR3 DNA reads TGCAGCGTTGGATCAGGCCGGAACACTGAAGCTTTCTTT.

The CDR3 bases are TGTGCCCCGAGGGGGGACGAGCAGTACTTC. Encoded protein: CAPRGDEQYF. V and J are TRBV6-2 or TRBV6-3 and TRBJ2-5; D possibly uses TRBD1 or TRBD2 (6 bases each). The end of the DNA aligns better with TRBJ2-7, so the J call may be wrong. CDR3 size: 10 residues. Germline CDR1 MNHEY, CDR2 SVGEGT.